Shown below are 28 T cell receptor beta chains from a single sample sequenced in a study of blood T cell repertoires in COVID-19. Data came from immunoSEQ multiplex PCR; TCRdb stores just in-frame clones and leaves some out. The profile shows about 220,000 clones, around 82% of them singletons. Sequencing was done on a sample of peripheral blood. All receptors come from an elderly woman with acute or convalescent COVID-19.

The gene calls are TRBV2 and TRBJ1-2, with D unclear. This CDR3 is 15 amino acids long. Germline lookup yields CDR1 SNHLY and CDR2 FYNNEI. The ends were cut back, 1 base at V and 4 bases at J, with 13 bases in the middle. The CDR3 sequence is CASSEGPLGSYGYTF. The CDR3 nucleotides read TGTGCCAGCAGTGAAGGTCCCTTGGGGAGCTATGGCTACACCTTC. Complete variable domain (other parts from reference TRBV2 and TRBJ1-2): EPEVTQTPSHQVTQMGQEVILRCVPISNHLYFYWYRQILGQKVEFLVSFYNNEISEKSEIFDDQFSVERPDGSNFTLKIRSTKLEDSAMYFCASSEGPLGSYGYTFGSGTRLTVV.

The gene calls are TRBV5-1 and TRBJ1-6, with TRBD1 matching over 8 bases. The V and J ends lost 0 bases and 7 bases, in that order; junction bases with no gene match: 6. This CDR3 has 16 residues. The V gene's germline CDR1 is SGHRS and CDR2 YFSETQ. The CDR3 DNA is TGCGCCAGCAGCTTGGAGGCGCAGGGGGCAAATTCACCCCTCCACTTT. It codes for CASSLEAQGANSPLHF.

This chain connects TRBV19 to TRBJ1-1; TRBD1 might be the D (5 bases). The V and J ends lost 5 bases and 4 bases respectively, with 14 bases between them. The CDR3 is 14 residues long. Germline V gene data show CDR1 as LNHDA and CDR2 as SQIVND (reference sequence). CDR3: CASSSQGGSTEAFF. In nucleotides, the CDR3 is TGTGCCAGTAGTTCCCAGGGAGGTAGCACTGAAGCTTTCTTT.

The rearrangement links TRBV23-1 to TRBJ2-7; D is undetermined. TRBV23-1 is treated as an ORF (open reading frame) with a function not yet certain. The germline V and J ends were trimmed by 7 bases and 2 bases, with 21 bases remaining between them. The CDR3 totals 16 residues. CDR3 sequence reads: CASTRPRSLETYEQYF. DNA of the CDR3: TGCGCCAGCACCCGACCCAGGTCGCTGGAAACCTACGAGCAGTACTTC.

The chain has TRBV19 and TRBJ1-1, with D possibly being TRBD1 (6 bases). CDR1 and CDR2 (germline): LNHDA, SQIVND (reference sequence). This CDR3 has 14 amino acids. V lost 7 bases and J 11 bases, leaving 23 bases between the germline ends. CDR3 loop: CASMSFTGYHRAFF. The CDR3 bases are TGTGCCAGTATGTCTTTTACAGGGTACCACCGGGCTTTCTTT.

This sequence joins TRBV15 and TRBJ1-5, with D maybe TRBD1 (5 bases). The CDR3 length is 14 residues. CDR1 and CDR2 from the germline V gene are LNHNV and YYDKDF (reference sequence). The V and J ends lost 0 bases and 6 bases respectively, with 9 bases between them. Here the CDR3 reads CATSRDRVSQPQHF. CDR3 nucleotides: TGTGCCACCAGCAGAGACAGGGTCAGTCAGCCCCAGCATTTT.

This chain joins TRBV14 and TRBJ1-2; TRBD1 aligns across 8 bases. CDR3 length: 14 amino acids. Germline V gene lookup returns CDR1 SGHDN and CDR2 FVKESK. Losses at the gene ends were 2 bases for V and 5 bases for J; bases not matched to a gene: 4. CDR3: CASSQRDRWYGYTF. The CDR3, as DNA: TGTGCCAGCAGCCAACGGGACAGGTGGTATGGCTACACCTTC.

This clone was observed once. The V call is TRBV7-9, the J call TRBJ1-3; D is undetermined. V was shortened by 2 bases and J by 0 bases, with 14 bases between the two germline ends. CDR3 length equals 17 residues. Germline loops: CDR1 SEHNR, CDR2 FQNEAQ (reference sequence). In nucleotides, the CDR3 is TGTGCCAGCAGCTTAAATTTGGCTTTTTCCTCTGGAAACACCATATATTTT. It codes for CASSLNLAFSSGNTIYF.

The J gene is TRBJ1-2, the V gene TRBV4-2; 9 positions agree with TRBD1. V dropped 0 bases and J dropped 3; count of bases not matched to a gene: 5. The CDR3 runs to 16 residues. Germline CDR1 and CDR2: LGHNA and YNFKEQ. The CDR3 region is CASSQDLRTGDYGYTF. CDR3 DNA sequence: TGTGCCAGCAGCCAAGATCTTAGGACAGGGGACTATGGCTACACCTTC.

This chain connects TRBV9 to TRBJ1-1, with D unresolved. CDR3 length: 14 residues. V gave up 0 bases and J gave up 5 bases, with 11 bases separating them. The germline gives CDR1 SGDLS, CDR2 YYNGEE. In nucleotides, the CDR3 is TGTGCCAGCAGCGTAGACACCCAGCGGACTGAAGCTTTCTTT. Its translation: CASSVDTQRTEAFF. The variable domain in full, with the rest retrieved from reference TRBV9 and TRBJ1-1, is DSGVTQTPKHLITATGQRVTLRCSPRSGDLSVYWYQQSLDQGLQFLIQYYNGEERAKGNILERFSAQQFPDLHSELNLSSLELGDSALYFCASSVDTQRTEAFFGQGTRLTVV.

The chain has TRBV5-1 and TRBJ2-1; the match to TRBD1 covers 10 bases. Trimming took 9 bases from V and 5 from J; bases not matched to a gene: 8. There are 14 residues in the CDR3. From germline, CDR1 is SGHRS and CDR2 YFSETQ. CDR3 in amino acids: CATNRDRGNNEQFF. In DNA form, the CDR3 reads TGCGCCACCAACCGGGACAGGGGCAACAATGAGCAGTTCTTC.

This clone came up once. The chain joins TRBV6-6 to TRBJ1-1, with 12 bases aligning to TRBD1. Per the germline V gene, CDR1 is MNHNY and CDR2 is SVGAGI (reference sequence). The CDR3 covers 14 residues. The ends lost 2 bases at V and 11 bases at J; junction bases unmatched: 6. CDR3 sequence reads: CASSYGTGGVGAFF. The CDR3 DNA reads TGTGCCAGCAGTTACGGGACAGGGGGCGTTGGGGCTTTCTTT.

This clone was detected only a few times. The chain uses TRBV12-3 or TRBV12-4 and TRBJ1-2; D is perhaps TRBD1 (6 bases). CDR3 length equals 12 residues. Trimming shortened V by 8 bases and J by 7 bases, and 14 bases separated the two germline ends. CDR3 amino acids: CASQRGGSGYTF. The CDR3 DNA reads as TGTGCCAGCCAAAGGGGGGGGTCTGGCTACACCTTC.

V gene TRBV10-3 combines with J gene TRBJ2-2; no firm D call. The germline CDR1 and CDR2 sequences are ENHRY and SYGVKD. This CDR3 contains 14 residues. Trimming left V 4 bases short and J 4 bases short, with 10 bases between. CDR3 nucleotides: TGTGCCATCAGTGGGCGACACCTCACCGGGGAGCTGTTTTTT. Translation gives CAISGRHLTGELFF.

The rearrangement links TRBV18 to TRBJ1-5; 7 bases are shared with TRBD1. V shed 5 bases, J shed 5 bases, and the junction held 15 bases outside the gene matches. Germline V gene data show CDR1 as KGHSH and CDR2 as LQKENI. CDR3 length: 17 amino acids. In DNA form, the CDR3 reads TGTGCCAGCTCAACTCAACAGGGGTTAAACCGGGATCAGCCCCAGCATTTT. It specifies CASSTQQGLNRDQPQHF.

A few counts support this clone. The V gene is TRBV19, the J gene TRBJ1-6, with 10 bases that match TRBD1. The germline V gene encodes CDR1 LNHDA and CDR2 SQIVND (reference sequence). This CDR3 spans 13 amino acids. J gave up 11 bases and V 10 bases, and 8 bases lay outside the gene matches. The CDR3 sequence: CATRDRGKPPLHF. CDR3 in DNA: TGTGCCACCAGGGACAGGGGCAAGCCACCCCTCCACTTT.

This clone was recorded once. The chain has TRBV30 and TRBJ1-5; D remains unclear. The ends were cut back, 2 bases at V and 6 bases at J, with 8 bases in the middle. CDR1 and CDR2 (germline): GTSNPN, SVGIG (reference sequence). CDR3 length equals 12 residues. For the CDR3, the DNA is TGTGCCTGGAGTAATGGAGGTCAGCCCCAGCATTTT. Encoded protein: CAWSNGGQPQHF.

The J gene is TRBJ1-1, the V gene TRBV7-2, with 12 bases lining up with TRBD1. Germline CDR1 SGHTA, CDR2 FQGNSA. The CDR3 length is 17 residues. Unmatched junction bases numbered 10, after V lost 1 base and J lost 7 bases. CDR3 residues: CASSLVGTGGRGGEAFF. CDR3 nucleotide sequence: TGTGCCAGCAGCTTAGTGGGGACAGGGGGCCGGGGTGGTGAAGCTTTCTTT.

This clone has only a few counts. CDR3 region: CASSGPGQGTFWAFF. CDR3 nucleotide sequence: TGTGCCAGCAGTGGTCCGGGACAGGGGACTTTTTGGGCTTTCTTT. This rearrangement joins TRBV28 to TRBJ1-1; 10 nucleotides line up with TRBD1. V trimming: 5 bases; J trimming: 11 bases; junction bases outside the gene matches: 14. The CDR3 totals 15 residues. CDR1 MDHEN and CDR2 SYDVKM come from the germline V gene.

This clone came up a few times. The gene calls are TRBV6-1 and TRBJ1-3; 7 nucleotides align to TRBD1. V gave up 4 bases and J gave up 1 base; unmatched junction bases: 7. Germline V gene lookup returns CDR1 MNHNS and CDR2 SASEGT. This CDR3 has 16 residues. CDR3 coding DNA: TGTGCCAGCAGTGTACAGACAGGGCGTTCTGGAAACACCATATATTTT. It yields the protein CASSVQTGRSGNTIYF.

This chain connects TRBV2 to TRBJ1-3, with 7 bases fitting TRBD1. V shed 1 base, J shed 6 bases, and the junction held 6 bases outside the gene matches. The CDR3 has 15 residues. Per germline, CDR1 SNHLY and CDR2 FYNNEI. For the CDR3, the DNA is TGTGCCAGCAGTGAAGGGAGGGGGCAAATAAACACCATATATTTT. Residues: CASSEGRGQINTIYF.

The rearrangement uses TRBV28 and TRBJ1-5; 9 bases line up with TRBD1. CDR1 and CDR2 from the germline V gene are MDHEN and SYDVKM. The CDR3 spans 15 residues. The trim removed 3 bases at V and 3 bases at J, leaving 3 bases unmatched. CDR3 in amino acids: CASSFGTGLNQPQHF. In DNA, the CDR3 is TGTGCCAGCAGTTTTGGGACAGGGCTCAATCAGCCCCAGCATTTT.

This clone was seen just once. This chain connects TRBV9 to TRBJ1-1; D possibly corresponds to TRBD1 (5 bases). The CDR3 contains 16 residues. V lost 4 bases and J lost 0, with 16 bases in between. The germline gives CDR1 SGDLS, CDR2 YYNGEE. In DNA, the CDR3 is TGTGCCAGCAGCCCTCGACAGACTCAAATGAACACTGAAGCTTTCTTT. This gives the protein CASSPRQTQMNTEAFF.

This chain uses TRBV5-4 with TRBJ2-2, with 12 bases matching TRBD2. Germline assignment: CDR1 SGHNT and CDR2 YYREEE (reference sequence). J was trimmed by 3 bases and V by 3 bases; bases with no gene match: 3. The CDR3 has 16 residues. In DNA, the CDR3 is TGTGCCAGCAGCTCACTAGCGGGGGGCGACACCGGGGAGCTGTTTTTT. Protein product: CASSSLAGGDTGELFF.

The V and J genes are TRBV2 and TRBJ2-7, with 14 nucleotides matching TRBD2. Germline V gene data show CDR1 as SNHLY and CDR2 as FYNNEI. CDR3 length equals 18 residues. Trimming cost V 5 bases and J 2 bases; bases outside gene matches: 11. CDR3 coding DNA: TGTGCCAGCAGTCGGACTAGCGGGGGGTCCTTACCGGCCTACGAGCAGTACTTC. Translated: CASSRTSGGSLPAYEQYF.

V is TRBV19 and J is TRBJ2-7, with TRBD2 identical over 11 bases. CDR1 and CDR2 from the germline V gene are LNHDA and SQIVND (reference sequence). Trimming at V came to 5 bases and at J to 3 bases, leaving 21 bases not matched to a gene. The CDR3 is 20 amino acids. The CDR3 DNA reads as TGTGCCAGTAGTTTCAGTATGGGGCGGGCTAGCGGGGGGACAAACTACGAGCAGTACTTC. Translating it yields CASSFSMGRASGGTNYEQYF.

The V call is TRBV4-1, the J call TRBJ2-7, with D possibly TRBD2 on 6 matching bases. The CDR3 sequence is 15 residues long. Trimming removed 1 base from V and 3 bases from J, with 13 bases in between. The germline CDR1 and CDR2 sequences are MGHRA and YSYEKL. CDR3 DNA: TGCGCCAGCAGCCAAGGGTGGGGGGACCACTACGAGCAGTACTTC. Translating it yields CASSQGWGDHYEQYF.

The V gene is TRBV7-2, the J gene TRBJ1-2; tentative D call: TRBD1 (5 bases). This CDR3 contains 15 residues. Trimming took 2 bases from V and 4 from J, leaving 14 bases between them. Germline V lookup: CDR1 SGHTA, CDR2 FQGNSA. The CDR3 loop is CASSLRSDSFYGYTF. The CDR3 DNA sequence: TGTGCCAGCAGCTTACGCAGCGACAGCTTCTATGGCTACACCTTC.